This TCR beta chain was sequenced in a study of radiotherapy plus CTLA-4 blockade in lung cancer (dated by TCRdb to the late 2010s). The study in broad terms: Objective responses occurred in about 19% of enrolled patients, and around 30% achieved disease control.

The investigation overall reported the following: TCR clones derived from tumors expanded in peripheral blood after treatment with radiotherapy and ipilimumab. The strongest predictors of response were reported to be early dynamic shifts in blood T cell clones along with a rise in serum interferon-beta following radiation.

The library was built by means of the immunoSEQ multiplex PCR assay. This immuneACCESS table, as held by TCRdb, lists in-frame sequences with V and J called but not all clones. Of the missing ones, under half trace to an unresolved V gene in checked studies; the others have no known cause. This sample holds about 110,000 clones; around 85% were observed only once. The ten largest account for over 2% of the sample. Counted from cysteine to phenylalanine, this CDR3 has 18 amino acids. CDR3 DNA only is kept here, 54 bases in frame from base 1. Trimmed from V: 4 bases; trimmed from J: 3 bases; junction bases lacking a gene match: 14. The germline V gene specifies SGHVS as CDR1 and FNYEAQ as CDR2. About this clone itself: Its antigen is not yet known. One base away there is no much larger clone; base qualities are not given.

The study tested focal radiation therapy combined with CTLA-4 blockade (ipilimumab) in patients with chemo-refractory metastatic non-small-cell lung cancer. Sequences were derived from peripheral blood, sampled from a patient treated with radiotherapy plus ipilimumab. Recombination linked TRBV7-6 to TRBJ2-2; 7 bases in the junction line up with TRBD2. This sequence originates from a human donor with non-small cell lung cancer that progressed on radiotherapy plus ipilimumab. Some clones in this sample may be carry-over from other donors' samples. CDR3 reads: CASSSFFDKRGYTGELFF. Read as DNA, the sequence is TGTGCCAGCAGCTCCTTCTTTGACAAGCGGGGTTACACCGGGGAGCTGTTTTTT.